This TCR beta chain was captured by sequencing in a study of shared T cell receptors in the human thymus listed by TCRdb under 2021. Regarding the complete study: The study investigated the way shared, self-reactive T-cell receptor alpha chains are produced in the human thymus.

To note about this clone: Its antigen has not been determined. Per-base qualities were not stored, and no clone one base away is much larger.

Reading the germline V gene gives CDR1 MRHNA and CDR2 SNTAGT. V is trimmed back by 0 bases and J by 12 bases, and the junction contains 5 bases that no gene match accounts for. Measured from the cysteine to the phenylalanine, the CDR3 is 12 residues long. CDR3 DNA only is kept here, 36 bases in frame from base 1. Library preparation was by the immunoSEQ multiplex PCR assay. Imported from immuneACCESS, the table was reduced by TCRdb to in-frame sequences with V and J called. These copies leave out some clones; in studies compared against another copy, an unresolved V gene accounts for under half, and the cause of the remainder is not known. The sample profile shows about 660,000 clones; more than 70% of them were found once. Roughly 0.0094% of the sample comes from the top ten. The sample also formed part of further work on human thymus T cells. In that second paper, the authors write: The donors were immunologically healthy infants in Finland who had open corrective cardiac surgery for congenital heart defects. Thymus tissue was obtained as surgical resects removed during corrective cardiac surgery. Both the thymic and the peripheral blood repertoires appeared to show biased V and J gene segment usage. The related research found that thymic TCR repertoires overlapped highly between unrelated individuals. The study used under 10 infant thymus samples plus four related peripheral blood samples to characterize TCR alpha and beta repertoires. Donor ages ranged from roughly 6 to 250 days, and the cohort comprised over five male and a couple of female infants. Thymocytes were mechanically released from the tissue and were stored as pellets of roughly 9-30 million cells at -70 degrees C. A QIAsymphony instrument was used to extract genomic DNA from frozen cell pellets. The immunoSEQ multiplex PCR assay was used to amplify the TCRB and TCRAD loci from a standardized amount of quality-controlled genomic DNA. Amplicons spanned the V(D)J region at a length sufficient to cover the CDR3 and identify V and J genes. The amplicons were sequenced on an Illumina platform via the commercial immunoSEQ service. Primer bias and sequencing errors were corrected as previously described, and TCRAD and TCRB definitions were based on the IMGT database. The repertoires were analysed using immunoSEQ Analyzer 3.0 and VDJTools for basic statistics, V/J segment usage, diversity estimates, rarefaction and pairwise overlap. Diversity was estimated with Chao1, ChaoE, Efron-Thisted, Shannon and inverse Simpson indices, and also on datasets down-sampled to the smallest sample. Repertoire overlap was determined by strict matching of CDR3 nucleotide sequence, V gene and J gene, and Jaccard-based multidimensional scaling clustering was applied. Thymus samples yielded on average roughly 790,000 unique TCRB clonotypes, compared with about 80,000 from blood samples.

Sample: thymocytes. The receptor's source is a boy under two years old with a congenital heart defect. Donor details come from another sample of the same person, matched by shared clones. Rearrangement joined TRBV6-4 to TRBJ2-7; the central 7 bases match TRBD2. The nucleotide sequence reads TGTGCCAGCAGTGACTCGGGGGGGAAGTGGTACTTC. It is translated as CASSDSGGKWYF.